This record looks at one T cell receptor beta chain sequence and its context. Its cognate antigen is unknown. Sorted regulatory T cells were CD4-positive, CD25-high and CD127-low or negative. Clones were read by immunoSEQ multiplex PCR, and TCRdb kept only the in-frame ones, dropping some. Among 13,000 to 15,000 clones listed, under 95% were seen once. The data belong to a study of B cell selection in AIRE deficiency. Study-wide results and limits: Healthy donors alone shared more than 30% of several thousand Treg sequences; patients alone 9% to 9.5%. Around 30% of healthy-shared Treg sequences were found among patient Tconv cells. TCRbeta-only data showed around 39% of shared healthy Treg sequences in healthy Tconv.

Looked up from germline, CDR1 is SGHRS and CDR2 is YFSETQ. CDR3 length equals 14 residues. Germline trimming cut 0 bases from V and 9 bases from J; bases unmatched to any gene: 8. This chain joins TRBV5-1 and TRBJ2-7, with 8 bases aligning to TRBD1. Sample: Tregs sorted from PBMCs. This TCR came from a human donor with AIRE deficiency. The CDR3 region is CASSLELTGEWQYF. CDR3 sequence (DNA): TGCGCCAGCAGCTTGGAACTGACAGGGGAATGGCAGTACTTC.